This T cell receptor beta chain comes out of a study of sequential checkpoint blockade in melanoma (dated by TCRdb to 2018 to 2020). Notes on the research overall: In a 1:1 randomization, patients received either first-line nivolumab then ipilimumab (arm A) or ipilimumab then nivolumab (arm B). Maintenance nivolumab came after both trial sequences. The investigation overall reported the following: Validation of the response-prediction model combining TCR metrics and mutation burden is needed in larger, independent patient cohorts.

TCRbeta CDR3 regions were immunosequenced from genomic DNA with the immunoSEQ Assay. Prior to high-throughput sequencing, genomic DNA was amplified by bias-controlled multiplex PCR. Under the source paper's analysis protocol: To quantify the absolute abundance of each unique TCRbeta CDR3 region, the sequences were collapsed and filtered. Clonality, defined as 1 minus Pielou's evenness, was calculated using only productive rearrangements. A previously published method was used to identify clones with significantly greater frequencies in on-treatment samples than in baseline samples. Drawn from immuneACCESS, this table holds only the in-frame rearrangements with V and J called that TCRdb kept. Clones are partly lost; checked studies trace under half to an unresolved V gene and leave the rest unexplained. V and J calls plus clone size are reproduced from that table; the DNA served to infer D and trimming. This sample is represented by 6,600 or so clones; around half of them were singletons. 45% of the sample rests with the top ten.

The intended sense of this specimen's treatment or condition label: randomized to nivolumab then ipilimumab (arm A) or the reverse (arm B). No trial patient had received prior DNA-damaging chemotherapy. Thawed PBMCs were sorted on a FACS Aria II flow cytometer to isolate live CD3+CD8+ cells negative for CD19 and CD56. Samples came from patients with melanoma in CheckMate 064, a randomized, open-label phase II trial of sequential checkpoint blockade. Peripheral blood mononuclear cells were collected by leukapheresis, purified using Ficoll-Paque, and frozen in human serum containing about 10% DMSO. Immediately after sorting, the purity of the sorted blood CD3+CD8+ cells was confirmed to be >95%, and DNA was then extracted. By its share of the sample, this clone is medium-sized (0.01 to 0.1%). Its antigen remains undetermined. The input lacks base qualities; no much larger clone sits a single base away.

V loses 0 bases at its end and J loses 3 bases; junction bases beyond the gene matches: 5. From the germline V gene (reference sequence), CDR1 is LNHDA and CDR2 is SQIVND. From cysteine to phenylalanine, the CDR3 is 16 amino acids long. This entry keeps only the CDR3 DNA: 48 bases, framed from base 1. The clonotype was recovered from a human donor with melanoma. This specimen consisted of CD8+ T cells sorted from blood (inferred from file names), obtained from a patient given nivolumab and ipilimumab in sequence. The chain is made from TRBV19 and TRBJ1-5; the central 7 bases match TRBD1. The DNA sequence is TGTGCCAGTAGTATAGATTGGACAGGTTTCAATCAGCCCCAGCATTTT. Its protein reads: CASSIDWTGFNQPQHF.